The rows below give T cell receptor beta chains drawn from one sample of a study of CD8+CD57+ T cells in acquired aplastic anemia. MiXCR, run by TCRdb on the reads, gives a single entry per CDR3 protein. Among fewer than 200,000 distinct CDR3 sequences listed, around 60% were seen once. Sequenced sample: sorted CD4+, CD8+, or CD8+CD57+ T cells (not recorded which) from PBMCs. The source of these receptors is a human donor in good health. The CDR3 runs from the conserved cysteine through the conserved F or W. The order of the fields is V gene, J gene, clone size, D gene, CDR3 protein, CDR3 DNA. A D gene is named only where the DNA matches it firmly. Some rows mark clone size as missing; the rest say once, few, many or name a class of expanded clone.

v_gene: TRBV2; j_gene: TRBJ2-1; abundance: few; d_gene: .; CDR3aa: CASSPVPRDEQFF; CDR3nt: TGTGCCAGCAGTCCCGTCCCGAGAGATGAGCAGTTCTTC
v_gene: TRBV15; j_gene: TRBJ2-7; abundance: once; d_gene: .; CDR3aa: CATSRERHILEQYF; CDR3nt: TGTGCCACCAGCAGAGAGAGACATATACTAGAGCAGTACTTC
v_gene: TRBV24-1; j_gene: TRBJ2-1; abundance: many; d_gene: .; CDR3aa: CATSETGLYNEQFF; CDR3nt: TGTGCCACCAGTGAGACGGGGCTCTACAATGAGCAGTTCTTC
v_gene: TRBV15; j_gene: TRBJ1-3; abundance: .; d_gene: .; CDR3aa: CATSRFQGGENTIYF; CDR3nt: TGTGCCACCAGCAGATTTCAGGGTGGGGAAAACACCATATATTTT
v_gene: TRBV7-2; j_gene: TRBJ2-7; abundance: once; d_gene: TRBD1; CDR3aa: CASSFDRGSSYEQYF; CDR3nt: TGTGCCAGCAGCTTTGACAGGGGCTCATCCTACGAGCAGTACTTC
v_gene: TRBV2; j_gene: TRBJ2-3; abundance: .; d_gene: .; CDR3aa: CASSRQLTRSTDTQYF; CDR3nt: TGTGCCAGCAGTCGCCAACTGACGAGGAGCACAGATACGCAGTATTTT
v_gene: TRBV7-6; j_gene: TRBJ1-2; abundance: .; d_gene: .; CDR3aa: CASSLDQGSDGYTF; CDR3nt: TGTGCCAGCAGCTTAGACCAGGGATCGGATGGCTACACCTTC
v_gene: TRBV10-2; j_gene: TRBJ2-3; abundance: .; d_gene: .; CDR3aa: CASSEVAYRWYTQYF; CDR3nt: TGCGCCAGCAGTGAGGTGGCGTATCGGTGGTATACGCAGTATTTT
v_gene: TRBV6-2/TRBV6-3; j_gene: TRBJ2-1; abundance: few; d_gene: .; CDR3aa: CASSTREAYNEQFF; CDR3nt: TGTGCCAGCAGTACGAGAGAGGCCTACAATGAGCAGTTCTTC
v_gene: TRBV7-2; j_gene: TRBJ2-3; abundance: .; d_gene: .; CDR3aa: CASSLRREPDTQYF; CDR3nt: TGTGCCAGCAGCTTACGCCGGGAACCAGATACGCAGTATTTT
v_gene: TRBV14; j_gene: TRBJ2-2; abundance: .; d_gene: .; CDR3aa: CASSEPGMNTGELFF; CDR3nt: TGTGCCAGCAGTGAGCCGGGCATGAACACCGGGGAGTTGTTTTTT
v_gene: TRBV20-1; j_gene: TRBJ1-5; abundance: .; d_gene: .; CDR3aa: CSARDGRSDQPQHF; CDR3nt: TGCAGTGCTAGAGACGGCCGCAGCGATCAGCCCCAGCATTTT
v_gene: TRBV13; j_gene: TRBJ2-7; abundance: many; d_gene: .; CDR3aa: CASSPWGLTASYEQYF; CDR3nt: TGTGCCAGCAGCCCTTGGGGGCTGACAGCCTCCTACGAGCAGTACTTC
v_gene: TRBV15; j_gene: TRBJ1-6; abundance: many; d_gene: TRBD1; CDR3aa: CATSRAITGGNSPLHF; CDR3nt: TGTGCCACCAGCAGAGCTATTACAGGGGGTAATTCACCCCTCCACTTT
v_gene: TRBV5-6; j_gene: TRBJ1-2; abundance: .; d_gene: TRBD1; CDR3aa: CASNERDRGYGYTF; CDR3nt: TGTGCCAGCAACGAACGGGACAGGGGCTATGGCTACACCTTC
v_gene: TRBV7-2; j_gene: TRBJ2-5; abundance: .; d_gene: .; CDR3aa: CASSGGGGTQYF; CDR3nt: TGTGCCAGCAGCGGGGGTGGAGGGACCCAGTACTTC
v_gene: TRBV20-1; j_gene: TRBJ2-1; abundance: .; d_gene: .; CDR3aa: CSARDGGVNYNEQFF; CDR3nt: TGCAGTGCTAGAGACGGCGGGGTTAACTACAATGAGCAGTTCTTC
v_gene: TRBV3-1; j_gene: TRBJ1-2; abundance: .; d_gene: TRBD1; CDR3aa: CASSQTTWTGKDGYTF; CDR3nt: TGTGCCAGCAGCCAGACCACCTGGACAGGGAAAGATGGCTACACCTTC
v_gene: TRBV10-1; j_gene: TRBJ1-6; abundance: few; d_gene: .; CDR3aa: CASSAGQRGATLHF; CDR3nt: TGCGCCAGCAGTGCCGGGCAGAGAGGGGCCACCCTCCACTTT
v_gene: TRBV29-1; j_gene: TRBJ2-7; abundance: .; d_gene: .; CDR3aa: CSVGDLYEQYF; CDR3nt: TGCAGCGTTGGGGACCTCTACGAGCAGTACTTC
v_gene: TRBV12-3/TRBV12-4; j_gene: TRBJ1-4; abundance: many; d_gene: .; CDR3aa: CASSPGLFMELFF; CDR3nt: TGTGCCAGCAGCCCAGGACTGTTTATGGAACTGTTTTTT
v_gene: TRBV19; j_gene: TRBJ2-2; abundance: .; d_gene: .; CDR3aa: CASSRGGLVTGELFF; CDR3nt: TGTGCCAGTAGTAGGGGGGGCCTTGTCACCGGGGAGCTGTTTTTT
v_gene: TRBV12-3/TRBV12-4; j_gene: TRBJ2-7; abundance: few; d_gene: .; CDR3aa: CASSSYHREWGNEQYF; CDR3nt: TGTGCCAGCAGTTCGTATCACAGGGAATGGGGGAACGAGCAGTACTTC
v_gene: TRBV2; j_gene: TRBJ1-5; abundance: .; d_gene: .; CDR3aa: CASRLEVRQPQHF; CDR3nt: TGTGCCAGCAGGCTGGAAGTACGGCAGCCCCAGCATTTT
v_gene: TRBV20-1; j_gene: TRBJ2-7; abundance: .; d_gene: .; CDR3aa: CSASSQDRDEQYF; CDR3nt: TGCAGTGCCAGCAGCCAAGATCGCGACGAGCAGTACTTC
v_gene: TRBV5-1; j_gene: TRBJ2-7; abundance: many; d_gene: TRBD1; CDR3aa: CASRGDSHPPYEQYF; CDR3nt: TGCGCCAGCAGGGGGGACAGCCATCCTCCCTACGAGCAGTACTTC
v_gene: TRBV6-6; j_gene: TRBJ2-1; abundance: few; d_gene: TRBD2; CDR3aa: CASSPSGLAGVYEQFF; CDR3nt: TGTGCCAGCAGTCCAAGCGGACTAGCGGGAGTTTATGAGCAGTTCTTC
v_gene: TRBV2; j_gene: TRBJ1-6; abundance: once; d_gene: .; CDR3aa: CASSERGYNSPLHF; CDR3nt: TGTGCCAGCAGTGAGAGGGGCTATAATTCACCCCTCCACTTT
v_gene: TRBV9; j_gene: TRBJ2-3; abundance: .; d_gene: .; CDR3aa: CASSVEGNPRTDTQYF; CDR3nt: TGTGCCAGCAGCGTAGAGGGAAACCCGCGCACAGATACGCAGTATTTT
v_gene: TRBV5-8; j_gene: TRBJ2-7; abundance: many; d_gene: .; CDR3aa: CASSLGEYEQYF; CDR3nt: TGTGCCAGCAGCTTGGGGGAGTACGAGCAGTACTTC
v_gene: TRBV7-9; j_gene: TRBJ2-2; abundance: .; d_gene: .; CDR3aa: CASSHDPNTGELFF; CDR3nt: TGTGCCAGCAGCCATGACCCTAACACCGGGGAGCTGTTTTTT
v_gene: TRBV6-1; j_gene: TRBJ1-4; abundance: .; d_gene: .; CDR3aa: CASSVPAATNEKLFF; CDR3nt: TGTGCCAGCAGTGTTCCTGCTGCAACTAATGAAAAACTGTTTTTT
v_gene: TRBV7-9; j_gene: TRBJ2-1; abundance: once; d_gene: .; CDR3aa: CASREGLGNEQFF; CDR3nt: TGTGCCAGCAGAGAGGGGCTAGGCAATGAGCAGTTCTTC
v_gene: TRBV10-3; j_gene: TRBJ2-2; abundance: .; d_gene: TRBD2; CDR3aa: CAISEPPTSGSRELFF; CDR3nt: TGTGCCATCAGTGAGCCTCCGACTAGCGGGAGCAGGGAGCTGTTTTTT
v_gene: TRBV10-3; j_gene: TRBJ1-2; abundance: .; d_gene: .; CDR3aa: CAISEGGFNYGYTF; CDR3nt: TGTGCCATCAGTGAGGGGGGGTTTAACTATGGCTACACCTTC
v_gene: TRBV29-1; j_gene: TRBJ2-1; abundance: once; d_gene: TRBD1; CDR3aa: CGVPKTGWSGNEQFF; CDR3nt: TGCGGCGTACCTAAGACAGGGTGGTCGGGCAATGAGCAGTTCTTC
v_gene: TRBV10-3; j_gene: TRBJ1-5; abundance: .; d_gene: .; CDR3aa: CAISDSGRSNQPQHF; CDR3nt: TGTGCCATCAGTGATTCCGGACGATCTAATCAGCCCCAGCATTTT